This T cell receptor beta chain appears in the sequencing data of a study of cytomegalovirus exposure and HLA in healthy donors. Only in-frame clones appear in the TCRdb table, and some are missing; sequencing was by immunoSEQ multiplex PCR. The sample has some 140,000 clones, 70% to 90% seen once. About this clone itself: Its antigen remains unidentified.

The donors were members of the validation cohort comprising roughly 130 subjects, separate from the roughly 600-subject first cohort. Whole-study results and caveats: Confirmation was obtained in vitro that a few CMV-associated chains are specific for CMV antigens. Listed as cytomegalovirus-associated were 150 to 200 TCR beta chains. Whilst most TCR sequences proved rare, a subset of public TCRs occurred across many donors.

This clonotype was sampled from a human donor in good health. The sample consisted of PBMCs.

CDR3 in amino acids: CVTKSRDRGLNTEAFF. CDR3 nucleotide sequence: TGTGTCACCAAATCCCGGGACAGGGGCCTGAACACTGAAGCTTTCTTT. The rearrangement uses TRBV27 and TRBJ1-1; 10 bases match TRBD1. The CDR3 spans 16 residues. CDR1 MNHEY and CDR2 SMNVEV come from the germline V gene (reference sequence).